This entry lists 27 T cell receptor beta chains sequenced from one sample in a study of OX40 agonist ivuxolimab in advanced cancers. Clones were sequenced by immunoSEQ multiplex PCR, and TCRdb holds only the in-frame ones, with some missing. The repertoire consists of 85,000 or so clones, with 70% to 90% occurring once and the leading ten covering around 2%. The sequencing used CD4+ or CD8+ T cells sorted from blood, collected in a trial of the OX40 agonist ivuxolimab. All receptors derive from an adult with an advanced solid tumor such as melanoma, head and neck, liver or kidney cancer.

The rearrangement uses TRBV6-6 and TRBJ2-7, with D hard to call. V was shortened by 8 bases and J by 4 bases, with 9 bases between the two germline ends. This CDR3 spans 11 amino acids. Germline V gene data show CDR1 as MNHNY and CDR2 as SVGAGI (reference sequence). The CDR3 sequence: CASSTGYEQYF. CDR3 nucleotide sequence: TGTGCCAGCTCCACCGGGTACGAGCAGTACTTC.

The chain couples TRBV6-1 to TRBJ1-4, with TRBD1 as a possible D gene (6 bases). The CDR3 has 14 amino acids. CDR1 and CDR2 (germline): MNHNS, SASEGT. The V and J ends lost 7 bases and 5 bases respectively, with 14 bases between them. Here the CDR3 reads CASKTGQYNEKLFF. The CDR3 DNA sequence: TGTGCCAGCAAAACAGGGCAATACAATGAAAAACTGTTTTTT.

This sequence joins TRBV5-1 and TRBJ1-1; 9 bases fit TRBD1. The V gene's germline CDR1 is SGHRS and CDR2 YFSETQ. The CDR3 covers 21 residues. The trim removed 2 bases at V and 0 bases at J, leaving 20 bases unmatched. The CDR3, as DNA: TGCGCCAGCAGCTTCGGAGAAGGACCACAGGGGGCGGATACGGTGAACACTGAAGCTTTCTTT. Translation gives CASSFGEGPQGADTVNTEAFF.

The chain uses TRBV9 and TRBJ2-7, with 8 bases matching TRBD2. After removal of 4 bases from V and 0 bases from J, the junction contained 15 bases not matched to a gene. In germline, CDR1 is SGDLS, CDR2 YYNGEE. This CDR3 region has 18 residues. Here the CDR3 reads CASSSTSGGPTVSYEQYF. The CDR3 nucleotides are TGTGCCAGCAGCTCGACAAGCGGGGGTCCTACAGTCTCCTACGAGCAGTACTTC.

This clone was detected once. The chain carries TRBV30 and TRBJ1-6; D gene unclear. The CDR3 runs 15 residues. Looked up from germline, CDR1 is GTSNPN and CDR2 is SVGIG (reference sequence). Trimming pared 7 bases from V and 0 bases from J, leaving 13 bases between. CDR3 coding DNA: TGTGCCTCCCTTAGCGGGAGCTCCTATAATTCACCCCTCCACTTT. It codes for CASLSGSSYNSPLHF. Drawing the rest from reference TRBV30 and TRBJ1-6, the complete variable domain is SQTIHQWPATLVQPVGSPLSLECTVEGTSNPNLYWYRQAAGRGLQLLFYSVGIGQISSEVPQNLSASRPQDRQFILSSKKLLLSDSGFYLCASLSGSSYNSPLHFGNGTRLTVT.

This clone was observed a few times. V gene TRBV30 combines with J gene TRBJ1-2; no definite D call. Germline V CDR1 and CDR2: GTSNPN, SVGIG (reference sequence). V was clipped by 2 bases and J by 2 bases, with 0 bases between them. The CDR3 totals 10 residues. The CDR3 sequence: CAWSNYGYTF. Written as DNA, the CDR3 is TGTGCCTGGAGTAACTATGGCTACACCTTC.

This clone was observed a few times. The chain joins TRBV14 to TRBJ1-1; no clear D gene. Germline assignment: CDR1 SGHDN and CDR2 FVKESK. CDR3 length: 13 amino acids. V gave up 5 bases and J gave up 1 base, with 8 bases separating them. The CDR3 region is CASSNTRNTEAFF. CDR3 DNA: TGTGCCAGCAGCAACACGAGGAACACTGAAGCTTTCTTT.

The chain couples TRBV25-1 to TRBJ1-1; weak D call: TRBD1 (6 bases). This CDR3 is built from 14 residues. V was clipped by 7 bases and J by 5 bases, with 17 bases between them. CDR1 and CDR2 from the germline V gene are MGHDK and SYGVNS. CDR3 bases: TGTGCCAGCAAGAAGGTGGGGGCTAGGACTGAAGCTTTCTTT. As protein: CASKKVGARTEAFF.

V and J are TRBV12-5 and TRBJ2-2; weak D call: TRBD1 (6 bases). The V gene lost 0 bases and the J gene lost 5 bases, with 7 bases spanning the gap. This CDR3 spans 14 amino acids. The germline V gene has CDR1 LGHNT and CDR2 FRNRAP. The CDR3 loop reads CASGLVGGTGELFF. The CDR3 DNA reads as TGTGCTAGTGGTTTGGTAGGGGGAACCGGGGAGCTGTTTTTT.

This clone was recorded a few times. This chain links TRBV11-1 with TRBJ1-2; 9 nucleotides line up with TRBD1. The CDR3 is 14 residues long. Germline CDR1 SGHAT, CDR2 FQDESV (reference sequence). V lost 5 bases and J lost 3; bases outside the gene matches: 4. The CDR3 loop reads CASSNRQGDYGYTF. The CDR3 DNA is TGTGCCAGCAGCAACCGACAGGGGGACTATGGCTACACCTTC.

In DNA form, the CDR3 reads TGTGCCACCAGCAGAGATAATCGGCGGCTTAGCACAGATACGCAGTATTTT. As protein: CATSRDNRRLSTDTQYF. The chain joins TRBV15 to TRBJ2-3; D unresolved. The CDR3 contains 17 residues. Germline V CDR1 and CDR2: LNHNV, YYDKDF (reference sequence). Trimming removed 0 bases at V and 0 bases at J, with 13 bases between.

The V call is TRBV18, the J call TRBJ2-4, with 7 bases identical to TRBD1. The V gene end was trimmed by 2 bases and the J gene end by 4 bases; junction bases not matched to a gene: 8. The CDR3 extends over 16 amino acids. CDR1 and CDR2 (germline): KGHSH, LQKENI. The CDR3 is CASSPGLTGYKNIQYF. The CDR3 nucleotides read TGTGCCAGCTCACCAGGGCTGACAGGGTATAAAAACATTCAGTACTTC.

V and J are TRBV6-1 and TRBJ2-5, with 8 bases that match TRBD1. Trimming cost V 1 base and J 1 base; bases outside gene matches: 2. Germline-derived CDR1 and CDR2 are MNHNS and SASEGT. The CDR3 consists of 15 residues. The CDR3: CASSEGTGIQETQYF. DNA for the CDR3: TGTGCCAGCAGTGAAGGGACAGGGATCCAAGAGACCCAGTACTTC.

V is TRBV6-6 and J is TRBJ2-7, with D possibly being TRBD2 (6 bases). Germline V gives CDR1 MNHNY, CDR2 SVGAGI (reference sequence). This CDR3 is 11 amino acids long. V gave up 7 bases and J gave up 9 bases, with 13 bases separating them. The CDR3 DNA follows: TGTGCCAGCAAGGCCGAGGGAGGGCAGTACTTC. Residues: CASKAEGGQYF.

This chain connects TRBV5-6 to TRBJ2-1, with D perhaps matching TRBD1 (6 bases). The germline V gene has CDR1 SGHDT and CDR2 YYEEEE. The CDR3 spans 17 residues. V dropped 1 base and J dropped 0 bases, with 14 bases sitting between them. The CDR3 nucleotides read TGTGCCAGCAGCTTGCTGGGGGCTCCGAGCTCCTACAATGAGCAGTTCTTC. This codes for CASSLLGAPSSYNEQFF.

The chain couples TRBV5-5 to TRBJ2-5, with D possibly matching TRBD2 (6 bases). CDR3 size: 14 residues. Deletions cut 1 base from V and 2 bases from J, with 9 bases between. Germline CDR1 is SGHKS and CDR2 is YYEKEE (reference sequence). CDR3 sequence reads: CASSLLTSQETQYF. The CDR3 DNA reads as TGTGCCAGCAGCTTGTTGACTAGTCAAGAGACCCAGTACTTC.

Only a few counts were recorded for this clone. The rearrangement links TRBV7-8 to TRBJ1-2; 9 bases map to TRBD1. The J segment lost 7 bases and the V segment lost 1 base, leaving 1 base of the junction unmatched. Per the germline V gene, CDR1 is SGHVS and CDR2 is FQNEAQ. The CDR3 has 13 amino acids. This chain's CDR3 is CASSLDRGPGYTF. Here the CDR3 DNA reads TGTGCCAGCAGCTTAGACAGGGGGCCTGGCTACACCTTC.

CDR3 coding DNA: TGTGCCAGCAGCGGATTAATGAACACTGAAGCTTTCTTT. Its translation: CASSGLMNTEAFF. The genes are TRBV2 and TRBJ1-1; D not resolved. V dropped 6 bases and J dropped 0 bases, with 8 bases sitting between them. Germline-derived CDR1 and CDR2 are SNHLY and FYNNEI. The CDR3 extends over 13 amino acids.

This clone appeared a few times. The genes are TRBV10-2 and TRBJ2-2; no firm D call. Germline V lookup: CDR1 WSHSY, CDR2 SAAADI. Trimming took off 5 bases at V and 4 bases at J, with 2 bases between the two ends. This CDR3 region has 11 residues. The CDR3 loop is CASSTTGELFF. CDR3 bases: TGCGCCAGCAGTACCACCGGGGAGCTGTTTTTT.

The rearrangement links TRBV11-3 to TRBJ2-3; D call uncertain. The CDR3 is 14 residues long. Trimming left V 1 base short and J 1 base short, with 6 bases between. CDR1 is SGHNT and CDR2 is YENEEA in the germline V gene. The CDR3 here is CASSLGRGTDTQYF. The CDR3 DNA follows: TGTGCCAGCAGCTTAGGCCGCGGCACAGATACGCAGTATTTT. The full variable domain, in which reference TRBV11-3 and TRBJ2-3 provide the parts outside the CDR3, is EAGVVQSPRYKIIEKKQPVAFWCNPISGHNTLYWYLQNLGQGPELLIRYENEEAVDDSQLPKDRFSAERLKGVDSTLKIQPAELGDSAVYLCASSLGRGTDTQYFGPGTRLTVL.

The CDR3 spells CAWSVRPGLATGLDTIYF. CDR3 bases: TGTGCCTGGAGTGTCCGACCAGGCCTCGCCACCGGGTTGGACACCATATATTTT. The chain uses TRBV30 and TRBJ1-3; D uncertain. The V end was cut by 0 bases, the J end by 8 bases, with 26 bases between. CDR3 length equals 18 residues. CDR1 is GTSNPN and CDR2 is SVGIG in the germline V gene (reference sequence).

The rearrangement links TRBV11-3 to TRBJ2-7, with unresolved D. Germline V lookup: CDR1 SGHNT, CDR2 YENEEA. The CDR3 covers 13 residues. V was shortened by 3 bases and J by 6 bases, with 12 bases between the two germline ends. DNA of the CDR3: TGTGCCAGCAGCTTGGACCCCGGGCGCGAGCAGTACTTC. It codes for CASSLDPGREQYF.

The J gene is TRBJ1-5, the V gene TRBV7-2; no clear D gene. The CDR3 has 14 residues. The germline CDR1 and CDR2 sequences are SGHTA and FQGNSA. V was pared by 2 bases and J by 0 bases, with 5 bases between. The CDR3 loop reads CASSLMYSNQPQHF. The CDR3 DNA follows: TGTGCCAGCAGCTTAATGTATAGCAATCAGCCCCAGCATTTT.

The chain uses TRBV4-1 and TRBJ1-5; no definite D call. Trimming shortened V by 1 base and J by 4 bases, and 17 bases separated the two germline ends. CDR3 length: 17 residues. Germline CDR1 and CDR2: MGHRA and YSYEKL. The chain's CDR3 is CASSQVGKKRQNQPQHF. CDR3 bases: TGCGCCAGCAGCCAAGTTGGCAAGAAAAGGCAAAATCAGCCCCAGCATTTT.

This clone was picked up a small number of times. The chain joins TRBV19 to TRBJ2-1, with 8 bases identical to TRBD2. The junction had 10 bases not matched to a gene; V was cut back by 7 bases and J by 8 bases. The CDR3 contains 14 residues. CDR1 and CDR2 (germline): LNHDA, SQIVND (reference sequence). The DNA for the CDR3 is TGTGCCAGTAAGCCTCGCGGGGGGATCCATGAGCAGTTCTTC. Protein sequence: CASKPRGGIHEQFF.

The chain recombines TRBV5-6 with TRBJ2-7, with D uncertain. This CDR3 has 14 amino acids. CDR1 is SGHDT and CDR2 is YYEEEE in the germline V gene. The V and J ends lost 5 bases and 1 base respectively, with 13 bases between them. The CDR3: CASRMNSQSYEQYF. CDR3 in DNA: TGTGCCAGCAGGATGAACTCCCAATCCTACGAGCAGTACTTC.

The chain uses TRBV5-8 and TRBJ2-1, with D possibly TRBD2 on 6 matching bases. CDR3 length equals 15 residues. Germline loops: CDR1 SGHTS, CDR2 YDEGEE. The V end was cut by 4 bases, the J end by 0 bases, with 11 bases between. The CDR3 loop is CASSHDGSSYNEQFF. CDR3 in DNA: TGTGCCAGCAGCCATGACGGGAGCTCCTACAATGAGCAGTTCTTC.